The 10 T cell receptor beta chains below were found in one sample sequenced in a study of blood T cell repertoires in COVID-19. The repertoire was sequenced with immunoSEQ multiplex PCR; TCRdb's copy has only in-frame clones and lacks some. The table lists about 210,000 clones, 84% of them singletons. The sample comprised peripheral blood. These receptors were taken from a woman aged 50 to 65 with active or convalescent COVID-19.

The J gene is TRBJ2-1, the V gene TRBV11-2; the match to TRBD1 covers 9 bases. The V gene's germline CDR1 is SGHAT and CDR2 FQNNGV. V lost 4 bases, J lost 3 bases, and 4 bases stayed unmatched. The CDR3 sequence is 15 residues long. The CDR3 bases are TGTGCCAGCAGCTCGGACAGGGGCCTCTACAATGAGCAGTTCTTC. As protein: CASSSDRGLYNEQFF.

This chain uses TRBV7-9 with TRBJ2-1; 8 nucleotides agree with TRBD2. The J segment lost 9 bases and the V segment lost 1 base, leaving 8 bases of the junction unmatched. CDR1 and CDR2 from the germline V gene are SEHNR and FQNEAQ (reference sequence). The CDR3 covers 15 residues. CDR3 bases: TGTGCCAGCAGCTTAGGGGGCATAGCGGGGACTGAGCAGTTCTTC. Its translation: CASSLGGIAGTEQFF.

The chain recombines TRBV24-1 with TRBJ2-1, with 12 nucleotides matching TRBD2. CDR3 size: 15 residues. Germline lookup yields CDR1 KGHDR and CDR2 SFDVKD. The V gene end was trimmed by 9 bases and the J gene end by 9 bases; junction bases not matched to a gene: 11. The CDR3 loop reads CATSSGRAGVREQFF. The CDR3 DNA is TGTGCCACCTCTAGCGGGAGGGCCGGGGTCCGTGAGCAGTTCTTC.

V usage is TRBV4-1 and J usage is TRBJ1-6; D might be TRBD1 (6 bases). Trimming left V 3 bases short and J 6 bases short, with 15 bases between. CDR1 and CDR2 from the germline V gene are MGHRA and YSYEKL. CDR3 length: 16 amino acids. The CDR3: CASSHIGGNFNSPLHF. The CDR3 nucleotides are TGCGCCAGCAGCCATATAGGGGGTAATTTTAATTCACCCCTCCACTTT.

The chain is built from TRBV7-9 and TRBJ2-1, with 9 bases identical to TRBD2. The CDR3 spans 12 residues. V shed 3 bases and J 10 bases; nucleotides not matched to a gene: 1. CDR1 is SEHNR, CDR2 FQNEAQ, per germline (reference sequence). CDR3 sequence reads: CASSFLAGEQFF. The CDR3 bases are TGTGCCAGCAGCTTCCTAGCGGGAGAGCAGTTCTTC.

The V and J genes are TRBV2 and TRBJ2-7; D remains ambiguous. The V gene lost 7 bases and the J gene lost 0 bases, with 4 bases spanning the gap. The CDR3 length is 11 residues. From germline, CDR1 is SNHLY and CDR2 FYNNEI. CDR3 bases: TGTGCCAGCACGGTCTCCTACGAGCAGTACGTC. This translates into CASTVSYEQYV.

The chain combines TRBV2 with TRBJ1-5; D unclear. Trimming took 7 bases from V and 4 from J, leaving 11 bases between them. CDR3 length: 13 amino acids. The germline CDR1 and CDR2 sequences are SNHLY and FYNNEI. The CDR3 DNA sequence: TGTGCCAGCACGGTCGGAGGGAATCAGCCCCAGCATTTT. The encoded protein is CASTVGGNQPQHF.

V is TRBV9 and J is TRBJ2-3, with 9 bases identical to TRBD2. The length of the CDR3 is 16 residues. Germline V CDR1 and CDR2: SGDLS, YYNGEE. J gave up 0 bases and V 4 bases, and 6 bases lay outside the gene matches. In DNA, the CDR3 is TGTGCCAGCAGCCTAGTGACTAGCGGTAGCACAGATACGCAGTATTTT. Translated, it gives CASSLVTSGSTDTQYF.

CDR3 in amino acids: CATGSGVATEAFF. The CDR3 DNA reads as TGTGCCACCGGATCAGGGGTGGCCACTGAAGCTTTCTTT. The genes are TRBV6-5 and TRBJ1-1; D may be TRBD1 (6 bases). Germline V gene data show CDR1 as MNHEY and CDR2 as SVGAGI. The CDR3 length is 13 residues. Between the trimmed V and J ends, which lost 10 bases and 4 bases, there was a span of 16 bases.

V gene TRBV7-9 combines with J gene TRBJ2-5; maybe TRBD1 (6 bases). The germline V gene has CDR1 SEHNR and CDR2 FQNEAQ (reference sequence). Trimming pared 5 bases from V and 3 bases from J, leaving 22 bases between. This CDR3 contains 17 residues. The CDR3, as DNA: TGTGCCAGCAGCCTTTATATTGGGGGCGGGCGCGAAGAGACCCAGTACTTC. Protein sequence: CASSLYIGGGREETQYF.